This T cell receptor (beta chain) appears in the sequencing data of a study of CD8+ T cells in alopecia areata. Across the whole study: Tofacitinib ran 6 to 18 months, followed by 6 months off drug.

Germline lookup yields CDR1 SQVTM and CDR2 ANQGSEA. The CDR3 loop spans 17 amino acids. The V end was cut by 7 bases, the J end by 0 bases, with 19 bases between. After isolation, RNA underwent reverse transcription to generate cDNA as the sequencing template. The repertoire was sequenced with immunoSEQ multiplex PCR; TCRdb's copy has only in-frame clones and lacks some. The sample has about 70,000 clones, 25% to 35% seen once; the top ten hold under 15%. Noted treatment: oral pan-JAK inhibitor, 5-10 mg twice daily. On this clone: As yet, its antigen is unknown.

Whole-study findings and limits: Clonality exceeded that of normal scalp in lesional scalp, most notably in alopecia totalis/universalis. On tofacitinib, scalp and blood still held many of the expanded lesional clones. Sequenced scalp T cells also include alphabeta T cells resident in normal skin.

This chain joins TRBV29-1 and TRBJ2-6; unclear D gene. The origin of this receptor is a human donor with alopecia areata. The starting material was CD8+ T cells sorted from blood, obtained at week 4, from a patient treated with tofacitinib. CDR3 loop: CSALNLYPLSGANVLTF. Here the CDR3 DNA reads TGCAGCGCCCTGAACCTATATCCCCTCTCTGGGGCCAACGTCCTGACTTTC.